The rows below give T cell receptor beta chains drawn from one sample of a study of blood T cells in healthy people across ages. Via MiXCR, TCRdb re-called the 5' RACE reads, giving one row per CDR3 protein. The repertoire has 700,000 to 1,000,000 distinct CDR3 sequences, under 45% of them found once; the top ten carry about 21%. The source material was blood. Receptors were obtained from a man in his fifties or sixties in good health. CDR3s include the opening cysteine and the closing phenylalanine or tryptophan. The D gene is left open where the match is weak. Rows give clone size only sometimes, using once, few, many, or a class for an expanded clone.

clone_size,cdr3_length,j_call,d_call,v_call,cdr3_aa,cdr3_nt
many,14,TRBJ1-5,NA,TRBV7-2,CASSRSGGNQPQHF,TGTGCCAGCAGCCGCAGCGGCGGGAATCAGCCCCAGCATTTT
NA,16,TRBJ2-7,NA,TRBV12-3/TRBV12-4,CASSFLSAVASYEQCF,TGTGCCAGCAGTTTTTTGTCGGCGGTGGCATCCTACGAGCAGTGCTTC
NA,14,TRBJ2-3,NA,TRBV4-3,CASSQGIWDDTQYF,TGCGCCAGCAGCCAAGGTATATGGGATGATACGCAGTATTTT
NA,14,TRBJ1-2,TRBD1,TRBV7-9,CASSVGTGTLGYTF,TGTGCCAGCAGCGTAGGGACAGGGACTCTTGGCTACACCTTC
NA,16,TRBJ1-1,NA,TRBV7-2,CASSLGPGQGGTEAFF,TGTGCCAGCAGCTTAGGACCGGGGCAAGGTGGAACTGAAGCTTTCTTT
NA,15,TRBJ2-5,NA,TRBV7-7,CASSFGSDGKETQYF,TGTGCTAGCAGCTTTGGGTCGGACGGAAAAGAGACCCAGTACTTC
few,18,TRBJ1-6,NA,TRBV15,CATRTAGGTALDNSPLHF,TGTGCCACCAGAACAGCGGGAGGTACAGCCCTTGATAATTCACCCCTCCACTTT
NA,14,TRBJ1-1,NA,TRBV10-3,CAISVRKMNTEAFF,TGTGCCATCAGCGTCAGGAAAATGAACACTGAAGCTTTCTTT
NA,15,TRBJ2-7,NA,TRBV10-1,CASLKGDGIPYEQYF,TGCGCCAGCCTCAAAGGTGACGGGATCCCCTACGAGCAGTACTTC
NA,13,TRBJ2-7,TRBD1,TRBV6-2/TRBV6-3,CASSGDRGGEQYF,TGTGCCAGCAGTGGGGACAGGGGAGGCGAGCAGTACTTC
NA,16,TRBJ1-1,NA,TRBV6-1,CASSEDRVQGVAEAFF,TGTGCCAGCAGTGAAGACAGGGTCCAGGGAGTTGCCGAAGCTTTCTTT
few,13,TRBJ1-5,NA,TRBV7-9,CASSGGGFQPQHF,TGTGCCAGCAGCGGAGGGGGGTTTCAGCCCCAGCATTTT
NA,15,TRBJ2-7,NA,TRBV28,CASSPQRGGTYEQYF,TGTGCCAGCAGTCCGCAGAGGGGCGGGACCTACGAGCAGTACTTC
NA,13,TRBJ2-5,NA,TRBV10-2,CATRTPAKETQYF,TGCGCCACCAGAACTCCAGCTAAAGAGACCCAGTACTTC
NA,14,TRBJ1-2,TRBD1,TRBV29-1,CNVQDREPTYGYTF,TGCAACGTTCAGGACAGGGAACCTACCTACGGCTACACCTTC
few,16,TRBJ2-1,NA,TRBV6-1,CASSEAVGDTYNEQFF,TGTGCCAGCAGTGAAGCGGTTGGGGACACGTACAATGAGCAGTTCTTC
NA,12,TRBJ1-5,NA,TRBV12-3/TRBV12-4,CASSETLAPQHF,TGCGCCAGCAGTGAGACACTCGCGCCCCAGCATTTT
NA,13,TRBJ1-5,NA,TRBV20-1,CSAEDIFNQPQHF,TGCAGTGCAGAGGACATCTTCAATCAGCCCCAGCATTTT
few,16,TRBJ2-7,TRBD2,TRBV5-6,CASSFTGGTSWGEQYF,TGTGCCAGCAGCTTTACTGGGGGGACTAGCTGGGGCGAGCAGTACTTC
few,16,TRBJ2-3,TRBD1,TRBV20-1,CSASPSGTGRTDTQYF,TGCAGTGCTAGTCCCTCCGGGACAGGCCGCACAGATACGCAGTATTTT
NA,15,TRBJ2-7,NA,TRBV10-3,CAVSEQPPRTDEQYF,TGTGCCGTCAGTGAGCAACCACCCCGAACGGACGAGCAGTACTTC
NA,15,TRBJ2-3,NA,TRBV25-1,CASSDHRIWGDTQYF,TGTGCCAGCAGTGACCACAGGATATGGGGAGATACGCAGTATTTT
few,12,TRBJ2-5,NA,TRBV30,CAWRASGVTQYF,TGTGCCTGGAGGGCCAGTGGGGTGACCCAGTACTTC
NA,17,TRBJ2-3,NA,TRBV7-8,CASSLESASRFTDTQYF,TGTGCCAGCAGCTTAGAGTCGGCGAGTCGATTCACAGATACGCAGTATTTT
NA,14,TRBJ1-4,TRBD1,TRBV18,CASSPFQGAEKLFF,TGTGCCAGCTCACCATTCCAGGGGGCGGAAAAACTGTTTTTT
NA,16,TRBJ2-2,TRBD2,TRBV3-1,CASSGGLAGVGGELFF,TGTGCCAGCAGCGGGGGACTAGCGGGGGTCGGCGGGGAGCTGTTTTTT
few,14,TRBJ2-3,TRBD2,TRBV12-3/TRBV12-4,CASSFSAGGDTQYF,TGTGCCAGCAGTTTCAGCGCGGGGGGAGATACGCAGTATTTT
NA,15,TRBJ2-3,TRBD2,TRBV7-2,CASSLVGGRSDTQYF,TGTGCCAGCAGCTTAGTTGGCGGGAGGTCGGATACGCAGTATTTT
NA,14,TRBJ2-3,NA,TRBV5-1,CASSLGVSMNTQYF,TGCGCCAGCAGCTTGGGGGTCTCCATGAATACGCAGTATTTT